One sample yielded the 15 T cell receptor beta chains listed below, sequenced in a study of shared clonotypes between healthy human individuals. Only CD45RO-negative cells positively selected for CCR7 counted as naive CD8 cells, so terminally differentiated effector memory CD45RA+ cells were excluded. This table comes from immunoSEQ multiplex PCR, and its TCRdb copy is limited to in-frame clones, with some not included. The table records about 680,000 clones, 92% of them present only once. The sample comprised naive CD8+ T cells sorted from blood. The source of these receptors is a man aged 25-40 years in good health.

This sequence joins TRBV4-1 and TRBJ1-1; 9 bases fit TRBD1. With 0 bases clipped from V and 8 bases from J, the junction kept 10 bases outside the gene matches. Germline V gene lookup returns CDR1 MGHRA and CDR2 YSYEKL. The CDR3 has 16 amino acids. The CDR3 bases are TGCGCCAGCAGCCAAGATACCGGACAGGGGTCGGAGGAAGCTTTCTTT. Translated: CASSQDTGQGSEEAFF.

This sequence joins TRBV27 and TRBJ1-5; D gene unclear. CDR3 length: 20 amino acids. V was pared by 0 bases and J by 0 bases, with 21 bases between. Germline loops: CDR1 MNHEY, CDR2 SMNVEV (reference sequence). The CDR3 bases are TGTGCCAGCAGTTTATCCCCACGCTACACCGCATTTTATAGCAATCAGCCCCAGCATTTT. This translates into CASSLSPRYTAFYSNQPQHF.

This clone has at least ten counts. V and J are TRBV13 and TRBJ2-3; 7 nucleotides align to TRBD1. The CDR3 has 13 amino acids. Germline V CDR1 and CDR2: PRHDT, FYEKMQ (reference sequence). J lost 6 bases, V lost 5 bases, and 5 bases had no gene match. The chain's CDR3 is CASSRQGYDTQYF. DNA for the CDR3: TGTGCCAGCAGCAGACAGGGTTATGATACGCAGTATTTT.

The J gene is TRBJ1-5, the V gene TRBV6-1; D is undetermined. V was shortened by 0 bases and J by 5 bases, with 8 bases between the two germline ends. CDR3 size: 14 residues. Germline V CDR1 and CDR2: MNHNS, SASEGT. CDR3 sequence reads: CASSEAKDHQPQHF. CDR3 in DNA: TGTGCCAGCAGTGAAGCGAAGGATCATCAGCCCCAGCATTTT.

V gene TRBV18 combines with J gene TRBJ2-2, with 7 bases that match TRBD1. This CDR3 region has 17 residues. J lost 2 bases, V lost 0 bases, and 6 bases had no gene match. The germline V gene has CDR1 KGHSH and CDR2 LQKENI. The CDR3 region has the DNA TGTGCCAGCTCACCACCCCCGGGGACAGAAAACACCGGGGAGCTGTTTTTT. This sequence encodes CASSPPPGTENTGELFF.

V gene TRBV4-1 combines with J gene TRBJ2-7; possible D gene TRBD1, 6 bases. Per germline, CDR1 MGHRA and CDR2 YSYEKL. The CDR3 covers 14 residues. Trimming stripped 4 bases from V and 0 bases from J, with 10 bases between. CDR3: CASSPGADSYEQYF. The CDR3 bases are TGCGCCAGCAGCCCAGGGGCTGACTCCTACGAGCAGTACTTC.

This rearrangement joins TRBV5-1 to TRBJ1-4; D may be TRBD1 (5 bases). CDR1 is SGHRS, CDR2 YFSETQ, per germline. V lost 0 bases to trimming and J lost 0 bases, with 12 bases between them. The CDR3 is made up of 17 amino acids. The CDR3 reads CASSLALGLATNEKLFF. The CDR3, as DNA: TGCGCCAGCAGCTTGGCCCTGGGACTTGCAACTAATGAAAAACTGTTTTTT.

The rearrangement uses TRBV7-9 and TRBJ2-1, with unresolved D. V dropped 2 bases and J dropped 8 bases, with 10 bases sitting between them. The germline V gene has CDR1 SEHNR and CDR2 FQNEAQ (reference sequence). The CDR3 has 13 residues. CDR3 in amino acids: CASSLPLRDEQFF. The CDR3 DNA follows: TGTGCCAGCAGCTTACCCCTAAGGGATGAGCAGTTCTTC.

This clone was observed once. The chain couples TRBV19 to TRBJ1-1, with D unresolved. The CDR3 length is 15 residues. V was cut by 5 bases and J by 1 base, with 14 bases left in between. Germline values: CDR1 LNHDA, CDR2 SQIVND (reference sequence). CDR3 DNA sequence: TGTGCCAGTAGTGAACTGGGGAACCCGAACACTGAAGCTTTCTTT. Protein sequence: CASSELGNPNTEAFF.

V is TRBV4-3 and J is TRBJ2-3; 11 bases are shared with TRBD2. Germline trimming cut 4 bases from V and 2 bases from J; bases unmatched to any gene: 8. The germline V gene encodes CDR1 LGHNA and CDR2 YSLEER. There are 17 residues in the CDR3. This chain's CDR3 is CASSPGTSGYPTDTQYF. CDR3 sequence (DNA): TGCGCCAGCAGCCCCGGGACTAGCGGTTACCCCACAGATACGCAGTATTTT.

The chain links TRBV11-2 to TRBJ1-1; 9 nucleotides match TRBD1. The junction had 6 bases not matched to a gene; V was cut back by 4 bases and J by 3 bases. Germline-derived CDR1 and CDR2 are SGHAT and FQNNGV. This CDR3 contains 15 residues. CDR3 sequence: CASSSQDRGDTEAFF. The CDR3 nucleotides are TGTGCCAGCAGCTCGCAAGACAGGGGGGACACTGAAGCTTTCTTT. Combining the CDR3 with reference TRBV11-2 and TRBJ1-1 gives the whole variable domain EAGVAQSPRYKIIEKRQSVAFWCNPISGHATLYWYQQILGQGPKLLIQFQNNGVVDDSQLPKDRFSAERLKGVDSTLKIQPAKLEDSAVYLCASSSQDRGDTEAFFGQGTRLTVV.

Notes on this clone: Other DNA sequences in this sample translate to the same CDR3. The V and J genes are TRBV13 and TRBJ2-7; 8 nucleotides line up with TRBD1. Germline CDR1 PRHDT, CDR2 FYEKMQ (reference sequence). V shed 5 bases and J 4 bases; nucleotides not matched to a gene: 7. The CDR3 has 14 amino acids. The CDR3 DNA reads TGTGCCAGCAGCCCCGGACAGGGACGGTACGAGCAGTACTTC. Translated: CASSPGQGRYEQYF. Looking up the rest from reference TRBV13 and TRBJ2-7 gives the full variable domain: AAGVIQSPRHLIKEKRETATLKCYPIPRHDTVYWYQQGPGQDPQFLISFYEKMQSDKGSIPDRFSAQQFSDYHSELNMSSLELGDSALYFCASSPGQGRYEQYFGPGTRLTVT.

This clone was recorded once. The V gene is TRBV21-1, the J gene TRBJ2-3; the table's D gene call, TRBD2, was not cross checked with the DNA. TRBV21-1 is a known pseudogene. This CDR3 contains 15 residues. The CDR3 DNA is TGTGCCAGCAGCACCCGCGTGACTAGTAAGGATACGCAGTATTTT. Translating it yields CASSTRVTSKDTQYF.

This clone was seen only once. A much larger clone differs from this one at a single base, so this may be a read error. This same CDR3 is encoded by further DNA sequences in the sample. This sequence joins TRBV2 and TRBJ2-5; no clear D. The CDR3 extends over 10 amino acids. CDR1 is SNHLY and CDR2 is FYNNEI in the germline V gene. With 4 bases removed from V and 5 bases from J, the gap between germline ends came to 2 bases. CDR3 coding DNA: TGTGCCAGCAGTGTGGAGACCCAGTACTTC. It codes for CASSVETQYF.

The chain links TRBV27 to TRBJ1-3; D is ambiguous. V lost 6 bases and J lost 0, with 12 bases in between. The germline V gene has CDR1 MNHEY and CDR2 SMNVEV (reference sequence). The CDR3 totals 15 residues. CDR3 region: CASRQLGSSGNTIYF. The CDR3 DNA reads TGTGCCAGCAGGCAACTCGGGAGCTCTGGAAACACCATATATTTT.